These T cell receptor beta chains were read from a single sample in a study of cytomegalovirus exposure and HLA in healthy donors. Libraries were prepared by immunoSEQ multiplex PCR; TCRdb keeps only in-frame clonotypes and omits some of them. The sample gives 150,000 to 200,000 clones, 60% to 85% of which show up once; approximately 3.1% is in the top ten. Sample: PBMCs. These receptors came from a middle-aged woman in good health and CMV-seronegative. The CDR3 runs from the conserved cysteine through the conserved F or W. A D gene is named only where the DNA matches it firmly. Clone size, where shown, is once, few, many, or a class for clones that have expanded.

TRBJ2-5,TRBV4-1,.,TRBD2,TGCGCCAGCAGCCAAGATCGCCCGAGGACTAGCGGGGGAAAGACCCAGTACTTC,CASSQDRPRTSGGKTQYF
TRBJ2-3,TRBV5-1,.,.,TGCGCCAGCAGCTTGGATGGCAGGGTAGGAACAGATACGCAGTATTTT,CASSLDGRVGTDTQYF
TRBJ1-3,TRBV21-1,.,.,TGTGCCAGCAGCAAAGCAACACACAGGGGGCCGGGAAACACCATATATTTT,CASSKATHRGPGNTIYF
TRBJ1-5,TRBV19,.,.,TGTGCCAGTAGTATAGATCGGGGTGTTCGAGCAGCCCAGCATTTT,CASSIDRGVRAAQHF
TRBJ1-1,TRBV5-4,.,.,TGTGCCAGCAGCTTCGACAGGAACACTGAAGCTTTCTTT,CASSFDRNTEAFF
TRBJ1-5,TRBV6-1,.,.,TGTGCCAGCAGTGAGGGCATCGTCTATCAGCCCCAGCATTTT,CASSEGIVYQPQHF
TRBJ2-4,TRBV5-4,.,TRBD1,TGTGCCAGCAGCTTGAGCAAGGACAGGCTAGCCAAAAACATTCAGTACTTC,CASSLSKDRLAKNIQYF
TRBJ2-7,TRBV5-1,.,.,TGCGCCAGCAGCTTCGAGAACCCGTCGTCCTACGAGCAGTACTTC,CASSFENPSSYEQYF
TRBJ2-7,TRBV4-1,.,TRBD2,TGCGCCAGCAGCCAAGAGTTTCTAAGCGGGGGAATAGGGTACGAGCAGTACTTC,CASSQEFLSGGIGYEQYF
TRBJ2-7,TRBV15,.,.,TGTGCCACCAGCCCCCGACGCGGGACAGCCTACGAGCAGTACTTC,CATSPRRGTAYEQYF
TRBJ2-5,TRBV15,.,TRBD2,TGTGCCACCAGAGAGGGGACTAGCATGGAGACCCAGTACTTC,CATREGTSMETQYF
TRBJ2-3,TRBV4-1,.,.,TGCGCCAGCAGAGGGGTCGGGGATACGCAGTATTTT,CASRGVGDTQYF
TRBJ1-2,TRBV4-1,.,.,TGCGCCAGCAGCCAAGGAGAGGCCAGGGGTAGGGGAGGCTACACCTTC,CASSQGEARGRGGYTF
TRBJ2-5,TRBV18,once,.,TGTGCCAGCTCACCAAACACCATAGGCGGGACCCAGTACTTC,CASSPNTIGGTQYF
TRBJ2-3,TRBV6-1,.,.,TGTGCCAGCAGTGCACCAGGGGTTATACAGTATTTT,CASSAPGVIQYF
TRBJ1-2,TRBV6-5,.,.,TGTGCCAGCAGTTACGGCGGATACTATGGCTACACCTTC,CASSYGGYYGYTF
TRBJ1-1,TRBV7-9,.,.,TGTGCCAGCAGCCAAGAGGCGTTGGAAGCTTTCTTT,CASSQEALEAFF
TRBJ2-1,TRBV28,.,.,TGTGCCAGCAGCTTGACCGTCTTGAGGGAGCAGTTCTTC,CASSLTVLREQFF
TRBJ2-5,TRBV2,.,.,TGTGCCAGCAGTGGAGGCAGGGGAGAGACCCAGTACTTC,CASSGGRGETQYF
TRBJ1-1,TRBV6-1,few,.,TGTGCCAGCAGTTATCAGGCCGTGGACACTGAAGCTTTCTTT,CASSYQAVDTEAFF
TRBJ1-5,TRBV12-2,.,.,TGTGCAAGTCGCTTAGCCCGGGACAGGGCGGGTCAGCCCCAGCATTTT,CASRLARDRAGQPQHF
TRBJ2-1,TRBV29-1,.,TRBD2,TGCAGCGTCACTAGCGGGGGGCCCGTGAGCTCCTACAATGAGCAGTTCTTC,CSVTSGGPVSSYNEQFF
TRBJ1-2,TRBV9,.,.,TGTGCCAGCAGCCAACGGGACCGGGACTACTATGGCTACACCTTC,CASSQRDRDYYGYTF
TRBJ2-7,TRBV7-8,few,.,TGTGCCAGCAGCGTAAAGGCCTACAGTGTTGGCTACGAGCAGTACTTC,CASSVKAYSVGYEQYF